This T cell receptor (beta chain) is drawn from a study of Graves' ophthalmopathy and Graves' hyperthyroidism. The diagnostic workup employed clinical symptoms, serum thyroxine, TRAb, thyroid ultrasound and orbital computed tomography. Remarks on this clonotype: The target antigen is unknown.

Beta-chain TCR CDR3 regions were amplified from RNA transcripts. The library came from an HTBI-primed first-round RT-PCR and a second-round multiplex PCR. TCRdb fed the multiplex PCR reads into MiXCR, producing one record per CDR3 protein. The table has hundreds of thousands of distinct CDR3 sequences, around 50% seen once. General observations from the study: Sensitivity reached roughly 90% and specificity 81.08% for a 13-signature model separating ophthalmopathy from stable hyperthyroidism.

This sequence originates from an adult man with Graves' ophthalmopathy. Sequenced: peripheral blood.

Here the CDR3 DNA reads TGTGCCAGCAGCCCTTACGCCCGGGATGAGCAGTTCTTC. Its protein product is CASSPYARDEQFF. The J gene is TRBJ2-1, the V gene TRBV5-6; D is ambiguous. Germline-derived CDR1 and CDR2 are SGHDT and YYEEEE. V lost 4 bases to trimming and J lost 8 bases, with 13 bases between them. This CDR3 comprises 13 residues.